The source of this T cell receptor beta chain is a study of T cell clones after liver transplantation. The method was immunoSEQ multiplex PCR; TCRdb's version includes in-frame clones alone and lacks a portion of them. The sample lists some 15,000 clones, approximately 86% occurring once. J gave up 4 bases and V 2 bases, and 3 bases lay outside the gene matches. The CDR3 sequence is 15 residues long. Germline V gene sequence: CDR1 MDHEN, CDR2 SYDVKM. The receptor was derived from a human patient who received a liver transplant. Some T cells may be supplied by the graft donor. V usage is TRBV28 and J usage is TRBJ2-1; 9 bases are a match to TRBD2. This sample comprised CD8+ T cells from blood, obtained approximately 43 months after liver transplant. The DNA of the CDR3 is TGTGCCAGCAGTTTACTAGCGGGACGTTACAATGAGCAGTTCTTC. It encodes CASSLLAGRYNEQFF.